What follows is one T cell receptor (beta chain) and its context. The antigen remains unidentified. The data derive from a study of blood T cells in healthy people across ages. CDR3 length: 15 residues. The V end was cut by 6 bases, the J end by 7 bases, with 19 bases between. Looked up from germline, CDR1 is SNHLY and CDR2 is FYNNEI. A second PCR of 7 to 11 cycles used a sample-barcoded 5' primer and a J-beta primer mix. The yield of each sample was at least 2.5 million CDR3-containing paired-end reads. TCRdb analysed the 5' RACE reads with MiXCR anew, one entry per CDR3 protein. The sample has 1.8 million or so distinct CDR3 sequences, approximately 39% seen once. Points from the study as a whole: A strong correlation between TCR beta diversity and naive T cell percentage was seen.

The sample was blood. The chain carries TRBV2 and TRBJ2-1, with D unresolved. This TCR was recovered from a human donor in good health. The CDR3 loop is CASSLWYLQENEQFF. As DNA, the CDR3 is TGTGCCAGCAGCCTTTGGTATCTGCAGGAGAATGAGCAGTTCTTC. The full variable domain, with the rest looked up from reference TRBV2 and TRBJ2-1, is EPEVTQTPSHQVTQMGQEVILRCVPISNHLYFYWYRQILGQKVEFLVSFYNNEISEKSEIFDDQFSVERPDGSNFTLKIRSTKLEDSAMYFCASSLWYLQENEQFFGPGTRLTVL.